This TCR beta chain was obtained from a study of T cell changes during pregnancy in multiple sclerosis. From germline, CDR1 is LNHDA and CDR2 SQIVND (reference sequence). V was pared by 5 bases and J by 4 bases, with 11 bases of the junction left unmatched. The CDR3 is 16 residues long. Only in-frame clones appear in the TCRdb table, and some are missing; sequencing was by immunoSEQ multiplex PCR. In the table there are 30,000 to 45,000 clones, about 91% of which are singletons. This chain joins TRBV19 and TRBJ2-7, with TRBD1 matching 10 bases. Sample: CD8+ T cells from peripheral blood mononuclear cells, taken in the third trimester of pregnancy. The clonotype comes from a female donor with multiple sclerosis, enrolled in a pregnancy study. The CDR3 nucleotides are TGTGCCAGTAGTGCGGGACAGGGGCTAAGAACGTACGAGCAGTACTTC. The encoded protein is CASSAGQGLRTYEQYF.